Listed here are 24 T cell receptor beta chains from one sample, sequenced in a study of T cell responses to AZD1222 COVID-19 vaccine. The method was immunoSEQ multiplex PCR; TCRdb's version includes in-frame clones alone and lacks a portion of them. The table lists about 100,000 clones, approximately 86% of them singletons. The sample in question was peripheral blood, obtained on day 0 of AZD1222 vaccination. These receptors were collected from an adult in good health.

CDR3 region: CASTRQENTGELFF. DNA of the CDR3: TGTGCCAGTACGCGACAGGAAAACACCGGGGAGCTGTTTTTT. The chain recombines TRBV19 with TRBJ2-2; possibly TRBD1 for D (6 bases). The V end was cut by 7 bases, the J end by 2 bases, with 11 bases between. The CDR3 totals 14 residues. Germline CDR1 is LNHDA and CDR2 is SQIVND (reference sequence).

V is TRBV18 and J is TRBJ2-5; weak D call: TRBD2 (5 bases). This CDR3 contains 14 residues. Germline V gene sequence: CDR1 KGHSH, CDR2 LQKENI. V was cut by 2 bases and J by 3 bases, with 10 bases left in between. CDR3 in amino acids: CASSPGLAEETQYF. CDR3 in DNA: TGTGCCAGCTCACCAGGGCTAGCTGAAGAGACCCAGTACTTC.

The chain has TRBV6-8 and TRBJ2-5; D perhaps matches TRBD2 (6 bases). Deletions cut 10 bases from V and 0 bases from J, with 21 bases between. The CDR3 totals 16 residues. CDR1 and CDR2 from the germline V gene are MNHGY and SAAAGT. The CDR3 region has the DNA TGTGCCAATCCCCCCCACGGGAGAGTCGACCAAGAGACCCAGTACTTC. This translates into CANPPHGRVDQETQYF.

This clone was seen only once. The chain employs TRBV3-1 (or the pseudogene TRBV3-2) and TRBJ1-4; TRBD1 matches at 8 bases. The CDR3 has 16 residues. Looked up from germline, CDR1 is LGHDT and CDR2 is YNNKEL (reference sequence). J gave up 5 bases and V 0 bases, and 5 bases lay outside the gene matches. The chain's CDR3 is CASSQDWTGPNEKLFF. CDR3 nucleotide sequence: TGTGCCAGCAGCCAAGACTGGACAGGGCCGAATGAAAAACTGTTTTTT.

The J gene is TRBJ2-2, the V gene TRBV29-1; tentatively, D is TRBD2 (5 bases). V gave up 4 bases and J gave up 6 bases, with 15 bases separating them. This CDR3 is built from 14 residues. From germline, CDR1 is SQVTM and CDR2 ANQGSEA. The CDR3 sequence: CSVASNGVSGELFF. The CDR3, as DNA: TGCAGCGTTGCCAGTAACGGGGTATCCGGGGAGCTGTTTTTT.

The chain has TRBV27 and TRBJ2-2, with D tentatively TRBD2 (5 bases). With 3 bases removed from V and 6 bases from J, the gap between germline ends came to 17 bases. This CDR3 region has 16 residues. The germline V gene encodes CDR1 MNHEY and CDR2 SMNVEV (reference sequence). CDR3 loop: CASSFQGGLSAGELFF. The CDR3 DNA is TGTGCCAGCAGTTTTCAAGGAGGTCTAAGCGCCGGGGAGCTGTTTTTT.

This clone was seen only a few times. CDR3 protein: CASQDRGNIQYF. CDR3 nucleotides: TGTGCCAGCCAGGACAGGGGAAACATTCAGTACTTC. The chain has TRBV19 and TRBJ2-4; 9 bases map to TRBD1. J lost 6 bases, V lost 9 bases, and 3 bases had no gene match. CDR3 length: 12 amino acids. Germline lookup yields CDR1 LNHDA and CDR2 SQIVND (reference sequence).

CDR3 nucleotides: TGTGCCAGCAGCGTAGGAGGGGTTGGAACTAATGAAAAACTGTTTTTT. Encoded protein: CASSVGGVGTNEKLFF. The chain is built from TRBV9 and TRBJ1-4, with D possibly matching TRBD1 (5 bases). Germline CDR1 and CDR2: SGDLS and YYNGEE. V was cut by 0 bases and J by 1 base, with 10 bases left in between. The CDR3 has 16 residues.

This chain joins TRBV7-3 and TRBJ1-6; 10 bases agree with TRBD1. J lost 7 bases, V lost 5 bases, and 2 bases had no gene match. CDR3 size: 14 residues. CDR1 and CDR2 from the germline V gene are SGHTA and FQGTGA. The CDR3 DNA follows: TGTGCCAGCAGCCTGGACAGGGGGAATTCACCCCTCCACTTT. Translated, it gives CASSLDRGNSPLHF. Full variable domain (outside the CDR3, taken from reference TRBV7-3 and TRBJ1-6): GAGVSQTPSNKVTEKGKYVELRCDPISGHTALYWYRQSLGQGPEFLIYFQGTGAADDSGLPNDRFFAVRPEGSVSTLKIQRTERGDSAVYLCASSLDRGNSPLHFGNGTRLTVT.

The chain couples TRBV9 to TRBJ2-2, with a possible D match to TRBD2 (5 bases). Trimming stripped 4 bases from V and 4 bases from J, with 17 bases between. There are 16 residues in the CDR3. The germline CDR1 and CDR2 sequences are SGDLS and YYNGEE. CDR3 in DNA: TGTGCCAGCAGCTGGTTATCCGGGGTGGGCACCGGGGAGCTGTTTTTT. Encoded protein: CASSWLSGVGTGELFF.

This clone was seen only a few times. The CDR3 nucleotides read TGTGCCAGTAGTATCGGGCAGCGGCTAGAGCAGTACTTC. Translating it yields CASSIGQRLEQYF. The chain recombines TRBV19 with TRBJ2-7; D may be TRBD2 (5 bases). The CDR3 consists of 13 residues. CDR1 is LNHDA, CDR2 SQIVND, per germline (reference sequence). With 3 bases removed from V and 7 bases from J, the gap between germline ends came to 13 bases.

Of note for this clone: It may be a read error: a sequence one base away is much more abundant. This specimen includes other DNA sequences encoding the same CDR3. The V gene is TRBV4-2, the J gene TRBJ1-6; D is ambiguous. The V gene's germline CDR1 is LGHNA and CDR2 YNFKEQ. The CDR3 is made up of 15 amino acids. The CDR3 here is CASSQDRVVNSPLHF. CDR3 in DNA: TGTGCCAGTAGCCAAGATAGGGTGGTTAATTCACCCCTCCACTTT.

The chain joins TRBV3-1 (or the pseudogene TRBV3-2) to TRBJ2-5; D not certain. The CDR3 contains 13 residues. CDR1 and CDR2 (germline): LGHDT, YNNKEL (reference sequence). V dropped 3 bases and J dropped 2 bases, with 7 bases sitting between them. The CDR3 is CASSHPVQETQYF. The CDR3 nucleotides read TGTGCCAGCAGCCACCCAGTACAAGAGACCCAGTACTTC.

The chain joins TRBV28 to TRBJ2-4, with 9 positions matching TRBD1. The CDR3 loop spans 15 amino acids. Trimming at V came to 5 bases and at J to 7 bases, leaving 9 bases not matched to a gene. Per germline, CDR1 MDHEN and CDR2 SYDVKM. CDR3: CASSLSRQGDNIQYF. CDR3 DNA: TGTGCCAGCAGTCTATCCAGACAGGGGGACAACATTCAGTACTTC.

The chain combines TRBV28 with TRBJ1-5, with unresolved D. CDR1 MDHEN and CDR2 SYDVKM come from the germline V gene. The CDR3 consists of 14 residues. V shed 3 bases and J shed 2 bases, with 8 bases lying between them. As DNA, the CDR3 is TGTGCCAGCAGTTTTGGGTTCCGCAATCAGCCCCAGCATTTT. Protein product: CASSFGFRNQPQHF.

The chain joins TRBV7-3 to TRBJ2-2, with D uncertain. Looked up from germline, CDR1 is SGHTA and CDR2 is FQGTGA. V was clipped by 2 bases and J by 4 bases, with 11 bases between them. CDR3 length equals 15 residues. The CDR3 coding sequence is TGTGCCAGCAGCTTAGATCGGCACGCCACCGGGGAGCTGTTTTTT. It yields the protein CASSLDRHATGELFF.

The chain is built from TRBV18 and TRBJ1-5; tentatively, D is TRBD1 (6 bases). CDR3 length: 16 amino acids. Germline V CDR1 and CDR2: KGHSH, LQKENI. Trimming cost V 5 bases and J 2 bases, with 16 bases left between them. The CDR3 DNA is TGTGCCAGCTCAATCACACAGGGTACAGGCAATCAGCCCCAGCATTTT. Amino acid sequence: CASSITQGTGNQPQHF.

The chain carries TRBV30 and TRBJ1-4; D is possibly TRBD1 (6 bases). Germline V gives CDR1 GTSNPN, CDR2 SVGIG (reference sequence). With 5 bases removed from V and 2 bases from J, the gap between germline ends came to 9 bases. The CDR3 consists of 13 residues. The CDR3 protein is CAWSGVTNEKLFF. DNA for the CDR3: TGTGCCTGGTCAGGGGTCACTAATGAAAAACTGTTTTTT.

This sequence joins TRBV25-1 and TRBJ1-1; TRBD1 aligns across 9 bases. V trimming: 6 bases; J trimming: 5 bases; junction bases outside the gene matches: 4. CDR1 is MGHDK and CDR2 is SYGVNS in the germline V gene. This CDR3 contains 13 residues. The CDR3 nucleotides read TGTGCCAGCAGCGGACAGGGGATGACTGAAGCTTTCTTT. As protein: CASSGQGMTEAFF.

The V call is TRBV7-8, the J call TRBJ1-6; 8 bases are shared with TRBD1. The junction had 5 bases not matched to a gene; V was cut back by 2 bases and J by 5 bases. Germline V CDR1 and CDR2: SGHVS, FQNEAQ. CDR3 length: 16 amino acids. The CDR3 loop is CASSLSQGANNSPLHF. The CDR3, as DNA: TGTGCCAGCAGCTTATCCCAGGGGGCAAATAATTCACCCCTCCACTTT.

The chain couples TRBV6-5 to TRBJ2-3; TRBD2 agrees at 13 bases. Germline CDR1 MNHEY, CDR2 SVGAGI. The CDR3 has 16 amino acids. V gave up 4 bases and J gave up 3 bases; unmatched junction bases: 4. The CDR3, as DNA: TGTGCCAGCAGTTTGGGGACTAGCGGGACAACAGATACGCAGTATTTT. It is translated as CASSLGTSGTTDTQYF.

V gene TRBV9 combines with J gene TRBJ2-1; D gene ambiguous. The germline CDR1 and CDR2 sequences are SGDLS and YYNGEE. The CDR3 is 15 residues long. The germline V and J ends were trimmed by 4 bases and 2 bases, with 13 bases remaining between them. Written as DNA, the CDR3 is TGTGCCAGCAGCCCCGACTCAGTCGCCTACAATGAGCAGTTCTTC. Translating it yields CASSPDSVAYNEQFF.

This clone was found once. The CDR3 DNA reads as TGTGCCAGCAGTGAACTCCGTCAGCCCCAGCATTTT. It translates to CASSELRQPQHF. The gene calls are TRBV6-1 and TRBJ1-5; D gene ambiguous. The CDR3 is 12 residues long. The germline V gene has CDR1 MNHNS and CDR2 SASEGT. V shed 2 bases and J shed 6 bases, with 5 bases lying between them.

The chain employs TRBV29-1 and TRBJ2-1, with D perhaps matching TRBD1 or TRBD2 (5 bases each). The CDR3 consists of 14 residues. Trimming removed 4 bases from V and 4 bases from J, with 14 bases in between. Per germline, CDR1 SQVTM and CDR2 ANQGSEA. The CDR3 protein is CSVVWGTRYNEQFF. CDR3 nucleotides: TGCAGCGTTGTTTGGGGGACCAGATACAATGAGCAGTTCTTC.